This T cell receptor (beta chain) was retrieved from a study of early T cells in non-severe SARS-CoV-2 infection. Across the study: Sequenced material consisted of bulk RNA (from unsorted whole blood), and chains were unpaired. Study outcomes and limitations: Missing private and CD4 specificities, VDJdb matching favored anti-spike CD8 responses.

The germline V gene has CDR1 LNHDA and CDR2 SQIVND (reference sequence). This CDR3 has 14 residues. Trimming removed 10 bases at V and 0 bases at J, with 14 bases between. This clonotype has more than one count but fewer than ten. Its antigen is as yet unknown. Unique molecular identifiers tagged individual cDNA molecules. TCRdb independently ran MiXCR on the 5' RACE reads; one entry per CDR3 protein. The table records about 80,000 distinct CDR3 sequences, around 12% of them present only once. The rearrangement links TRBV19 to TRBJ2-3; D could derive from TRBD1 or TRBD2 (5 bases each). Sequencing was performed on whole blood. This sequence was found in an adult who was a healthcare worker with PCR-confirmed SARS-CoV-2 infection or an uninfected control (not recorded which). CDR3 nucleotides: TGTGCCATTCCCCGGGACCCTAGCACAGATACGCAGTATTTT. Protein product: CAIPRDPSTDTQYF.